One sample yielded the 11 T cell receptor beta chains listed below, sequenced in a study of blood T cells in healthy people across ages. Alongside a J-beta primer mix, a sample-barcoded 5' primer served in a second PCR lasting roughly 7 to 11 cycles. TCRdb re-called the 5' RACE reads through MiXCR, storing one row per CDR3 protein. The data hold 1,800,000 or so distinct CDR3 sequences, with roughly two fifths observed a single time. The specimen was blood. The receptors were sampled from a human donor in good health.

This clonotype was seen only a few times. CDR3 sequence: CASSFLTSLHEQFF. CDR3 bases: TGTGCCAGCAGCTTTTTAACTAGCCTCCATGAGCAGTTCTTC. V and J are TRBV11-2 and TRBJ2-1, with D perhaps matching TRBD2 (6 bases). This CDR3 has 14 amino acids. V was pared by 3 bases and J by 8 bases, with 14 bases between. The germline CDR1 and CDR2 sequences are SGHAT and FQNNGV.

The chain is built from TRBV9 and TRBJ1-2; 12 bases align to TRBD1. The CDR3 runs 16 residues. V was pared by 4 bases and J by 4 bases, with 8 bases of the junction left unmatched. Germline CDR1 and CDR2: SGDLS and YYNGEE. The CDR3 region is CASSTPGTGGVYGYTF. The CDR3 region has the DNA TGTGCCAGCAGCACACCCGGGACAGGGGGCGTCTATGGCTACACCTTC.

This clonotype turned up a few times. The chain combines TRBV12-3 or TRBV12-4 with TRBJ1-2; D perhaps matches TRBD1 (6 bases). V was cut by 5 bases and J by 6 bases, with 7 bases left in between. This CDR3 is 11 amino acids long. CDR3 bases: TGTGCCAGCAGTACAGGGAATGGCTACACCTTC. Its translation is CASSTGNGYTF.

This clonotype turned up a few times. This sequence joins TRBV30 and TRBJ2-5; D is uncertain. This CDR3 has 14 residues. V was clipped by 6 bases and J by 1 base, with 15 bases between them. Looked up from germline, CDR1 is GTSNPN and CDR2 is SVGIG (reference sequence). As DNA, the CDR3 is TGTGCCTGCTTGGAGTTTCCCCTCCAAGAGACCCAGTACTTC. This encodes CACLEFPLQETQYF.

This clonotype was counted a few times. The CDR3 reads CASGLVRGLEDNEQFF. The CDR3 DNA sequence: TGTGCTAGTGGTTTGGTAAGGGGACTCGAGGACAATGAGCAGTTCTTC. The gene calls are TRBV12-5 and TRBJ2-1; D might be TRBD2 (6 bases). Germline CDR1 reads LGHNT; CDR2 reads FRNRAP. The CDR3 is made up of 16 amino acids. The germline V and J ends were trimmed by 0 bases and 5 bases, with 14 bases remaining between them.

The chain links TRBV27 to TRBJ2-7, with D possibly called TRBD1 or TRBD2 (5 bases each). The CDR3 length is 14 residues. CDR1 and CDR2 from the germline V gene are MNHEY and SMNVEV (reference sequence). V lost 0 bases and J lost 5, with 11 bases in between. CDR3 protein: CASSLSGVPDEQYF. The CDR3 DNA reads TGTGCCAGCAGTTTATCGGGGGTCCCAGACGAGCAGTACTTC.

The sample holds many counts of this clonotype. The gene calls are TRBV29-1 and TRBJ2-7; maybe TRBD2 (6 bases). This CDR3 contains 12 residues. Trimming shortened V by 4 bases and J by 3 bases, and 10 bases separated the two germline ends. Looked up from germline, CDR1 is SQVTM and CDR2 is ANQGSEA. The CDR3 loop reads CSVGQDYYEQYF. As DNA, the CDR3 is TGCAGCGTTGGGCAGGACTACTACGAGCAGTACTTC.

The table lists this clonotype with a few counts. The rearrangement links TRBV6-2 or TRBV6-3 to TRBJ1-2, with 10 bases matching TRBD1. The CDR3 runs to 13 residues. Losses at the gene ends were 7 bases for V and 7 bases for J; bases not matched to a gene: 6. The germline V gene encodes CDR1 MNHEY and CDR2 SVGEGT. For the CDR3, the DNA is TGTGCCAGCAATCGACAGGGGGCGCGTGGCTACACCTTC. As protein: CASNRQGARGYTF.

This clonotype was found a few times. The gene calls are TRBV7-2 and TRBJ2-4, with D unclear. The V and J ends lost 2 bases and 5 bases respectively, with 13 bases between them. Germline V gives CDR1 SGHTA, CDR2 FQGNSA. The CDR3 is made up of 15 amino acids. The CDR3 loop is CASSLIPAAQNIQYF. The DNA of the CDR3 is TGTGCCAGCAGCTTAATCCCGGCCGCCCAAAACATTCAGTACTTC. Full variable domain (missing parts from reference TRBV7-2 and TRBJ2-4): GAGVSQSPSNKVTEKGKDVELRCDPISGHTALYWYRQSLGQGLEFLIYFQGNSAPDKSGLPSDRFSAERTGGSVSTLTIQRTQQEDSAVYLCASSLIPAAQNIQYFGAGTRLSVL.

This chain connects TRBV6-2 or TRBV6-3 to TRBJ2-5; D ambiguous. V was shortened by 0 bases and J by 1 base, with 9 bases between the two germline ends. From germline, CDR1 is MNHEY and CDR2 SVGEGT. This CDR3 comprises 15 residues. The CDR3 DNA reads TGTGCCAGCAGTTACTCTTTTTGGCTCCAAGAGACCCAGTACTTC. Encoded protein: CASSYSFWLQETQYF.

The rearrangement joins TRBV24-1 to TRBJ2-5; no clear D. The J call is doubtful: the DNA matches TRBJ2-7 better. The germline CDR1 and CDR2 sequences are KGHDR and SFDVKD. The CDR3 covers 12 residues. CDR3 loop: CATRTVGYEQYF. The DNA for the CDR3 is TGTGCCACCAGGACTGTGGGATACGAGCAGTACTTC.